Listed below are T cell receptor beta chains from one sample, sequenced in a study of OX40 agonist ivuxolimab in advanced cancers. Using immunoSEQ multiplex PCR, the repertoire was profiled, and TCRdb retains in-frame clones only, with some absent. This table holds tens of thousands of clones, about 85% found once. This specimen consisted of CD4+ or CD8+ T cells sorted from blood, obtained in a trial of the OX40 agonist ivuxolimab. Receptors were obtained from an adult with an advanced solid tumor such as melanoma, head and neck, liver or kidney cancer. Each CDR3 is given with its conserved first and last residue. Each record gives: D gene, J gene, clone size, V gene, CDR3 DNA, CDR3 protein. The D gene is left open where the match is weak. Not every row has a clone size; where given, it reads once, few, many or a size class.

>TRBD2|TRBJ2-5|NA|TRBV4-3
TGCGCCAGCAGCCAAGATATAACTAGCGGGAGTGAGACCCAGTACTTC
CASSQDITSGSETQYF
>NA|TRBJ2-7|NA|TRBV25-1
TGTGCCAGCAGTATTGGGGGGCGCGAGCAGTACTTC
CASSIGGREQYF
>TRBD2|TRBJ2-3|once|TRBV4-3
TGCGCCAGCAGCCCCGGACTAGCGGGAGTTCCAGATACGCAGTATTTT
CASSPGLAGVPDTQYF
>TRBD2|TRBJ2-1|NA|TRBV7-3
TGTGCCAGCAGCTCGACTAGCGGGAGGTTCGATGAGCAGTTCTTC
CASSSTSGRFDEQFF
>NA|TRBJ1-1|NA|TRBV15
TGTGCCACCAGAAGGGGGAACACTGAAGCTTTCTTT
CATRRGNTEAFF
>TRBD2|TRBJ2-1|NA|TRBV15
TGTGCCACCAGCAGGCAAAGACTAGCGGGAGACCGGGGCGGGCATGAGCAGTTCTTC
CATSRQRLAGDRGGHEQFF
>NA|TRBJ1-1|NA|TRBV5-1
TGCGCCAGCAGCTTGGTTAGGGGAATGAACACTGAAGCTTTCTTT
CASSLVRGMNTEAFF
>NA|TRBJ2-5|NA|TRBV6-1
TGTGCCAGCAGTGGACAGGGAGGCCAAGAGACCCAGTACTTC
CASSGQGGQETQYF
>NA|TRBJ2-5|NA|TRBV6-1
TGTGCCAGCAGTGAACTTAGACACTCCCAAGAGACCCAGTACTTC
CASSELRHSQETQYF
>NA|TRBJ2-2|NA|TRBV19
TGTGCCACCCAAGCCAGGGGTGACACCGGGGAGCTGTTTTTT
CATQARGDTGELFF
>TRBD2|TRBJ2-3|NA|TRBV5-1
TGCGCCAGCACTCTGTCGGGACTAGACACAGATACGCAGTATTTT
CASTLSGLDTDTQYF
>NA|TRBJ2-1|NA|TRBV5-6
TGTGCCAGCAGCCCGCGGGGCACCCCACAAAGTGAGCAGTTCTTC
CASSPRGTPQSEQFF
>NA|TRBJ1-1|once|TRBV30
TGTGCCTGGAGTGTAGGGGGTACGAACACTGAAGCTTTCTTT
CAWSVGGTNTEAFF
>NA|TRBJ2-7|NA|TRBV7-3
TGTGCCAGCACACAGGGAAGACCCTACGAGCAGTACTTC
CASTQGRPYEQYF
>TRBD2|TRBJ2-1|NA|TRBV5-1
TGCGCCAGCAGCTTGGGGGTTCCGGCGGGAGGGCCTTACAATGAGCAGTTCTTC
CASSLGVPAGGPYNEQFF
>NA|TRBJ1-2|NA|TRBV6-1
TGTGCCAGCACCCCAAGCCAGGGCTATGGCTACACCTTC
CASTPSQGYGYTF
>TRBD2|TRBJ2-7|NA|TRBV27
TGTGCCAGCAGTCCTCCCCCTAGCGGGAGTGAGCAGTACTTC
CASSPPPSGSEQYF
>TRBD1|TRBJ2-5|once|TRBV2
TGTGCCAGCAGGGAAGAGGCGACAGGGGGGATTGGAGAGACCCAGTACTTC
CASREEATGGIGETQYF
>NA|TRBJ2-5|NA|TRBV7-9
TGTGCCAGCAGCCAGCTCGGAGATTTAGCAGAGACCCAGTACTTC
CASSQLGDLAETQYF
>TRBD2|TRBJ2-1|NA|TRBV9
TGTGCCAGCACCCGATCAGCGGGAGGGTTGTATGAGCAGTTCTTC
CASTRSAGGLYEQFF
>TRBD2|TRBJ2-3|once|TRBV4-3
TGCGCCAGCAGCCAAGAAGCTTCACGGGAGGTACCAGATACGCAGTATTTT
CASSQEASREVPDTQYF
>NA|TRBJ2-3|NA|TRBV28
TGTGCCAGCAGTAAAACACAGAGCCTCACAGATACGCAGTATTTT
CASSKTQSLTDTQYF
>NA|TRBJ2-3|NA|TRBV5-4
TGTGCCAGCAGTCGAACGGCGGATACGCAGTATTTT
CASSRTADTQYF
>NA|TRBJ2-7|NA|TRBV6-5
TGTGCCAGCAGACCCACTGTCACGTACTCCTACGAGCAGTACTTC
CASRPTVTYSYEQYF
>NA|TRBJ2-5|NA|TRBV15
TGTGCCACCAGCAGATCACGGTCAGGTACCCAGTACTTC
CATSRSRSGTQYF
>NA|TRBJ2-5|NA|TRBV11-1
TGTGCCAGCAGCTTAATGTTCAGCGGGCTTCAAGAGACCCAGTACTTC
CASSLMFSGLQETQYF
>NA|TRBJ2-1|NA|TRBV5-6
TGTGCCAGCAGCTTCGAGGTAGGAGACGGGTCCTACAATGAGCAGTTCTTC
CASSFEVGDGSYNEQFF
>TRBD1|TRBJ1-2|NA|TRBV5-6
TGTGCCAGCAGCTTAGGGGGCGGCTATGGCTACACCTTC
CASSLGGGYGYTF
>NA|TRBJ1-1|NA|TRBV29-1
TGCAGCGACACTACAGGGAGGACTGAAGCTTTCTTT
CSDTTGRTEAFF
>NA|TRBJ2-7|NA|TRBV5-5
TGTGCCAGCAGCTTAACAGGGTCGCTAGTCTACGAGCAGTACTTC
CASSLTGSLVYEQYF
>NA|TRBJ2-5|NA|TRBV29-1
TGCAGCGGAGGGGCGGGAGAGACCCAGTACTTC
CSGGAGETQYF
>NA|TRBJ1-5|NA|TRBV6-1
TGTGCCAGTAACACAGGACATTTTAGCAATCAGCCCCAGCATTTT
CASNTGHFSNQPQHF
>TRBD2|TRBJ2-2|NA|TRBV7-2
TGTGCCAGCACCTCTCCGGAGCTAATTGCGGGAGCCTTGGCCGGGGAGCTGTTTTTT
CASTSPELIAGALAGELFF
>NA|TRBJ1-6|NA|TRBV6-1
TGTGCCAGCAGTGAAGCTCAGGGGAATAATTCACCCCTCCACTTT
CASSEAQGNNSPLHF
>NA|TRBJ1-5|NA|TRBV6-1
TGTGCCAGCAGTGAACAGGACGGCAATCAGCCCCAGCATTTT
CASSEQDGNQPQHF
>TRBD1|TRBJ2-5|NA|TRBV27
TGTGCCAGCAAAATAGGACAGGGGGCAGAGACCCAGTACTTC
CASKIGQGAETQYF
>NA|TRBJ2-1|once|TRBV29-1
TGCAGCGTGACCATGGGAGGATACAATGAGCAGTTCTTC
CSVTMGGYNEQFF
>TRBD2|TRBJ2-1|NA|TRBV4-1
TGCGCCAGCAGCCTAGTAGCGGGAGCTTCCTACAATGAGCAGTTCTTC
CASSLVAGASYNEQFF
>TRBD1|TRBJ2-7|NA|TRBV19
TGTGCCAGTAGTATAGAGGGACAGAATTTGCCTCCCTACGAGCAGTACTTC
CASSIEGQNLPPYEQYF
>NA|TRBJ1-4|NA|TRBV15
TGTGCCACCAGCCGGAAATCAACTAATGAAAAACTGTTTTTT
CATSRKSTNEKLFF
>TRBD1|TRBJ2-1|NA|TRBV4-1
TGCGCCAGCAGCACCCCGGGACAGGGATACAATGAGCAGTTCTTC
CASSTPGQGYNEQFF
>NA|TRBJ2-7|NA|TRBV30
TGTGCCTGGAGTGTACTGGGAGCCGGCGGCAGTACCTCCTACGAGCAGTACTTC
CAWSVLGAGGSTSYEQYF
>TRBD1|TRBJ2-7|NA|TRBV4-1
TGCGCCAGCAGCCAAGGGCACGGACAGGGTGGCTACGAGCAGTACTTC
CASSQGHGQGGYEQYF
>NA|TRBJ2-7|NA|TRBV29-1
TGCAGCGTTGAGGGCCGTAAGGGAGCGACCTACGAGCAGTACTTC
CSVEGRKGATYEQYF
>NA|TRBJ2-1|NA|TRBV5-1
TGCGCCAGCGGAGGGTGGGGCTCCTACAATGAGCAGTTCTTC
CASGGWGSYNEQFF
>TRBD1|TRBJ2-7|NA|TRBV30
TGTGCCTGGACCCCCCGGGACAGGGTATACGAGCAGTACTTC
CAWTPRDRVYEQYF
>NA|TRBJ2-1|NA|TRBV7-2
TGTACCAGCAGCTTAGCGCATTGGACTATGAACAATGAGCAGTTCTTC
CTSSLAHWTMNNEQFF
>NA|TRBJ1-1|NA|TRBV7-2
TGTGCCAGCAGCTTAGCGCAGGGTAGATCGTGGAACACTGAAGCTTTCTTT
CASSLAQGRSWNTEAFF